This T cell receptor beta chain was found in a study of cytomegalovirus exposure and HLA in healthy donors. Study-level findings and limits: In a later analysis, the majority of CMV-associated beta chains seemingly showed HLA restriction. Among the CMV-associated chains, three were confirmed in vitro as specific for CMV antigens. Association with HLA alleles at 0.05 false discovery rate was found for roughly 17,000 TCR beta sequences in a later analysis.

13 Jbeta primers and 60 Vbeta primers were used for the PCR. Only in-frame clones appear in the TCRdb table, and some are missing; sequencing was by immunoSEQ multiplex PCR. The table records roughly 200,000 clones, 60% to 80% of them present only once. On this clone: Its specificity is unknown.

Germline CDR1 MDHEN, CDR2 SYDVKM. The CDR3 has 15 residues. Trimming at V came to 5 bases and at J to 4 bases, leaving 5 bases not matched to a gene. This sequence originates from a woman aged 30 to 39 in good health and CMV-seropositive. The material sequenced was PBMCs. The V call is TRBV28, the J call TRBJ2-1; 10 bases are a match to TRBD2. CDR3 bases: TGTGCCAGCAGTAATAGCGGGGGGACTTACAATGAGCAGTTCTTC. It translates to CASSNSGGTYNEQFF. The variable domain in full, completed from reference TRBV28 and TRBJ2-1, reads DVKVTQSSRYLVKRTGEKVFLECVQDMDHENMFWYRQDPGLGLRLIYFSYDVKMKEKGDIPEGYSVSREKKERFSLILESASTNQTSMYLCASSNSGGTYNEQFFGPGTRLTVL.